This TCR beta chain was recovered during a study of tumor-infiltrating lymphocytes in primary liver carcinoma. Points on this clonotype: Its antigen is unknown.

TCR beta cDNA was reverse-transcribed from approximately 0.45 ug of total RNA. The reaction used a constant-region primer and ProtoScript II reverse transcriptase. Three rounds of nested multiplex PCR with slightly modified ARM-PCR produced TCR beta libraries. The first two PCR rounds used TRBV1-TRBV30 primers with a Cbeta primer, roughly 10 cycles each. TCRdb itself ran the multiplex PCR reads through MiXCR, one entry per CDR3 protein. In the table there are some 320,000 distinct CDR3 sequences, approximately 65% of which are singletons. The CDR3 sequence is 18 residues long. From germline, CDR1 is KGHSH and CDR2 LQKENI. The V and J ends lost 3 bases and 1 base, in that order; junction bases with no gene match: 6. Out of unsorted whole blood came the blood RNA, and germline DNA was extracted as well. Researchers reported drawing 3.5 to 4 milliliters of peripheral blood before surgery. Study-level results: The use of bulk unsorted samples meant that CD4+ and CD8+ repertoires were not compared. Relative to blood, tumors carried a significantly larger fraction of the repertoire in their top 250 clones (p = 0.039). Among the pair types, tumor region pairs showed more overlap than tumor-adjacent and tumor-blood pairs.

Sequenced input: peripheral blood. This chain links TRBV18 with TRBJ2-6, with TRBD1 identical over 10 bases. This receptor was obtained from a man aged 35-49 years with primary liver carcinoma and hepatitis B virus infection. The CDR3 sequence: CASSPTGTGASGANVLTF. CDR3 nucleotides: TGTGCCAGCTCACCTACCGGGACAGGGGCATCTGGGGCCAACGTCCTGACTTTC.